The 5 T cell receptor beta chains below all came from one sample that was sequenced in a study of OX40 agonist ivuxolimab in advanced cancers. Data came from immunoSEQ multiplex PCR; TCRdb stores just in-frame clones and leaves some out. The sample gives some 44,000 clones, 75% to 90% of which show up once; over 0.3% is in the top ten. This material consisted of CD4+ or CD8+ T cells sorted from blood, taken in a trial of the OX40 agonist ivuxolimab. Receptor source: an adult with an advanced solid tumor such as melanoma, head and neck, liver or kidney cancer.

The genes are TRBV28 and TRBJ2-3; 8 positions match TRBD1. After removal of 3 bases from V and 1 base from J, the junction contained 3 bases not matched to a gene. Germline assignment: CDR1 MDHEN and CDR2 SYDVKM. This CDR3 has 15 amino acids. The chain's CDR3 is CASSFQGARTDTQYF. CDR3 nucleotide sequence: TGTGCCAGCAGTTTCCAGGGGGCCCGCACAGATACGCAGTATTTT.

The chain joins TRBV21-1 to TRBJ1-2; the D call in the table, TRBD1, was not verified against the DNA. TRBV21-1 is assigned pseudogene status. The CDR3 covers 13 residues. Written as DNA, the CDR3 is TGTGCCAGCAGCTCCCGACAGGGCCTTGGCTACACCTTC. Its protein product is CASSSRQGLGYTF.

The rearrangement uses TRBV5-4 and TRBJ2-1; 11 bases are shared with TRBD2. Germline CDR1 reads SGHNT; CDR2 reads YYREEE (reference sequence). The CDR3 totals 17 residues. V dropped 0 bases and J dropped 4; count of bases not matched to a gene: 6. CDR3 bases: TGTGCCAGCAGCTTGGAGTCTAGCGGGGGGTTTTACAATGAGCAGTTCTTC. Amino acids: CASSLESSGGFYNEQFF. Full variable domain (remainder filled in from reference TRBV5-4 and TRBJ2-1): ETGVTQSPTHLIKTRGQQVTLRCSSQSGHNTVSWYQQALGQGPQFIFQYYREEENGRGNFPPRFSGLQFPNYSSELNVNALELDDSALYLCASSLESSGGFYNEQFFGPGTRLTVL.

In DNA form, the CDR3 reads TGTGCCAGCGAAACAGGGTATTATGCTAGCACAGATACGCAGTATTTT. It yields the protein CASETGYYASTDTQYF. V is TRBV28 and J is TRBJ2-3, with a weak D call TRBD1 (6 bases). Germline CDR1 and CDR2: MDHEN and SYDVKM. The CDR3 sequence is 16 residues long. Trimming removed 8 bases from V and 0 bases from J, with 18 bases in between.

The chain couples TRBV19 to TRBJ1-1, with D possibly TRBD1 on 6 matching bases. The CDR3 sequence is 12 residues long. The germline gives CDR1 LNHDA, CDR2 SQIVND (reference sequence). V dropped 9 bases and J dropped 10 bases, with 18 bases sitting between them. The CDR3: CASRGTPAGAFF. In DNA, the CDR3 is TGTGCCAGCCGCGGGACACCAGCTGGAGCTTTCTTT.